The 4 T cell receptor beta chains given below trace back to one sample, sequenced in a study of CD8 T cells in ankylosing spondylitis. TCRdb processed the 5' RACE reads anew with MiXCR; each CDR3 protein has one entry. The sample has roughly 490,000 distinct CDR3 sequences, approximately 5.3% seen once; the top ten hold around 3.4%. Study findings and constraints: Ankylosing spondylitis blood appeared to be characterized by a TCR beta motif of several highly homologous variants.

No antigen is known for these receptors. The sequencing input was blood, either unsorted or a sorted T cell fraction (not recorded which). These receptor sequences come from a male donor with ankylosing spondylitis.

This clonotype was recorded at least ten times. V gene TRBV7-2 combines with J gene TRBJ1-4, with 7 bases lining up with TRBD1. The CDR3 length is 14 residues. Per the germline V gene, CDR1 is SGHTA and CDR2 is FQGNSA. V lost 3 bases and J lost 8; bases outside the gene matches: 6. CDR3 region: CASSFGQDWEKLFF. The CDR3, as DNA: TGTGCCAGCAGCTTCGGACAGGATTGGGAAAAACTGTTTTTT.

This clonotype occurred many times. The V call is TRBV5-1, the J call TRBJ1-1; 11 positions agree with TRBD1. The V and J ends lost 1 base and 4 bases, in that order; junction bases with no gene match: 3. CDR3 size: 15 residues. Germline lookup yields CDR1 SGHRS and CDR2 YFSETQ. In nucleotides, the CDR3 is TGCGCCAGCAGCTTGACCGGGACAGGGGGCACTGAAGCTTTCTTT. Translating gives CASSLTGTGGTEAFF.

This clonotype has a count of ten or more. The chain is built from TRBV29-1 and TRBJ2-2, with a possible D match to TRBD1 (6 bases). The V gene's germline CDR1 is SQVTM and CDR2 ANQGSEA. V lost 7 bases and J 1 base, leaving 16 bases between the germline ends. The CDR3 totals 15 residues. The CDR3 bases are TGCAGCGCCCGTTGGGGGCAGGGGAACACCGGGGAGCTGTTTTTT. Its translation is CSARWGQGNTGELFF.

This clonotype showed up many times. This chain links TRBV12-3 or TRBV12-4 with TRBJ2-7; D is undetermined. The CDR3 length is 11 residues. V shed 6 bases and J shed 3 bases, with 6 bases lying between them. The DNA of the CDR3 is TGTGCCAGCAGCCGCCACTACGAGCAGTACTTC. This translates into CASSRHYEQYF.